This entry describes one T cell receptor (beta chain). No antigen is known for it. These data originate in a study of T cell responses to AZD1222 COVID-19 vaccine. Sequencing was performed with immunoSEQ multiplex PCR; in TCRdb, only in-frame clones are kept and a portion is missing. The repertoire holds some 170,000 clones, with 85% to 90% as singletons. Study results and limitations: Of spike-specific TCRs, nearly half reportedly target regions left unmutated in variants. Compared with day 0, the breadth and depth of the Spike-specific TCR repertoire rose significantly after two doses of AZD1222. White British ancestry dominated among donors, who included more females, and clonal diversity was possibly underestimated.

The CDR3 runs to 14 residues. The ends lost 5 bases at V and 5 bases at J; junction bases unmatched: 3. CDR1 ENHRY and CDR2 SYGVKD come from the germline V gene. The chain is built from TRBV10-3 and TRBJ2-1; TRBD1 matches 10 bases. The source material was peripheral blood, sampled on day 0 of AZD1222 vaccination. This TCR was recovered from an adult in good health. The CDR3: CAISSGTGDNEQFF. The DNA for the CDR3 is TGTGCCATCAGTTCCGGGACAGGGGACAATGAGCAGTTCTTC.